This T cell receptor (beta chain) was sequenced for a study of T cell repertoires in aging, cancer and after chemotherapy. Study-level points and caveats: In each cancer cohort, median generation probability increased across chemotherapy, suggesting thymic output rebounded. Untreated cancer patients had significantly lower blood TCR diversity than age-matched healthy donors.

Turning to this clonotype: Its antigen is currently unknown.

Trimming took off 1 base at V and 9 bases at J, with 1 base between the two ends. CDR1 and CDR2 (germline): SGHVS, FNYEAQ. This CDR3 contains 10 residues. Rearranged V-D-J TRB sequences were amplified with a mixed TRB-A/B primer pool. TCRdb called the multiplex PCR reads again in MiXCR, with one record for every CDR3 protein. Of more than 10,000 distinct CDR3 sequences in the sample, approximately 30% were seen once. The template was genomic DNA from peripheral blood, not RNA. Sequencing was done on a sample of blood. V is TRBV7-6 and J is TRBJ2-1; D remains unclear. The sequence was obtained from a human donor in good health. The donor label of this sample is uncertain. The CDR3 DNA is TGTGCCAGCAGCTTAGTTGAGCAGTTCTTC. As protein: CASSLVEQFF.